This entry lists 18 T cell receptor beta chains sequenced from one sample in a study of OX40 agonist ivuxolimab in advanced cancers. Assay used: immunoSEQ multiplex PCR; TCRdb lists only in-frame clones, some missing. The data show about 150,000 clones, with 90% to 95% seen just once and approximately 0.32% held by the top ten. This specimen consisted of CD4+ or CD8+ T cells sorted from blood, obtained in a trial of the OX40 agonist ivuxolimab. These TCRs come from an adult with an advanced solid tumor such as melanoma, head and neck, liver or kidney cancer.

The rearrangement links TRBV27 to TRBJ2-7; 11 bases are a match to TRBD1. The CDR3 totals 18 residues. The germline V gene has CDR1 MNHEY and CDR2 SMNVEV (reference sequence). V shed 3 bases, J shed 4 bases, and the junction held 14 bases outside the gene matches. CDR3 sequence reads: CASSFSRDGQGAPYEQYF. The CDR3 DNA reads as TGTGCCAGCAGTTTTTCCCGAGACGGACAGGGGGCCCCATACGAGCAGTACTTC.

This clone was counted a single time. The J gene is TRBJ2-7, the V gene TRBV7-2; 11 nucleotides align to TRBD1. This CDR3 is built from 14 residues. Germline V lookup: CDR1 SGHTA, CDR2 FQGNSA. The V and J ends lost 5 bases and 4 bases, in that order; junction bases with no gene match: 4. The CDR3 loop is CASSPDRGRYEQYF. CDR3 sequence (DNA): TGTGCCAGCAGCCCGGACAGGGGGCGTTACGAGCAGTACTTC.

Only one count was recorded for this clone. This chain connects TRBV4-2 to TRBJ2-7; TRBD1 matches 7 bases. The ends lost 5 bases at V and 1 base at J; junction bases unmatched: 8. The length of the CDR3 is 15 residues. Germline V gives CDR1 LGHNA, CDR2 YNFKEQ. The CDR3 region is CASSEGQTSSYEQYF. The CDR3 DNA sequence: TGTGCCAGCAGCGAGGGACAGACCTCTTCCTACGAGCAGTACTTC.

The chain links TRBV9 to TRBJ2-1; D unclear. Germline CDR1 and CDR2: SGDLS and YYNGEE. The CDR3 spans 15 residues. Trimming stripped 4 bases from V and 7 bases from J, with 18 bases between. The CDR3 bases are TGTGCCAGCAGCCCCGGGCCAGGAGTCTTGAATGAGCAGTTCTTC. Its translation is CASSPGPGVLNEQFF.

CDR3 region: CASSPRGAADSPLHF. The DNA of the CDR3 is TGTGCCAGCAGCCCCCGAGGGGCGGCCGATTCACCCCTCCACTTT. V is TRBV9 and J is TRBJ1-6, with D possibly TRBD1 on 5 matching bases. Trimming left V 4 bases short and J 8 bases short, with 16 bases between. Germline CDR1 and CDR2: SGDLS and YYNGEE. This CDR3 has 15 amino acids.

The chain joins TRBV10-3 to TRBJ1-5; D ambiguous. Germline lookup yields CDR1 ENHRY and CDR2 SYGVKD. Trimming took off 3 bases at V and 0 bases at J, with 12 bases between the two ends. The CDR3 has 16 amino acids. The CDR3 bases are TGTGCCATCAGTGATAGGTGGGGAGGTAGCAATCAGCCCCAGCATTTT. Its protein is CAISDRWGGSNQPQHF.

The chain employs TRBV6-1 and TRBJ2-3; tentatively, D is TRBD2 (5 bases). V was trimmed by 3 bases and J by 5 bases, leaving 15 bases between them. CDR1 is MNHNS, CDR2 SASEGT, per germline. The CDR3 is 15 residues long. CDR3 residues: CASSEPTLGVDTQYF. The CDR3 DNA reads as TGTGCCAGCAGTGAGCCCACGTTGGGAGTAGATACGCAGTATTTT.

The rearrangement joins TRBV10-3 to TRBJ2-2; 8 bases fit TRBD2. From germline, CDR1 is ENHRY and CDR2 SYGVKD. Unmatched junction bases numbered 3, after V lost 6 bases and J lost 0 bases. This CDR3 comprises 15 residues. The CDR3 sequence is CAIRPSGSNTGELFF. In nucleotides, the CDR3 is TGTGCCATCAGGCCTAGCGGGTCGAACACCGGGGAGCTGTTTTTT.

CDR3 protein: CASRTGSHQPQHF. CDR3 nucleotides: TGCGCCAGTAGGACAGGGTCACATCAGCCCCAGCATTTT. This rearrangement joins TRBV10-1 to TRBJ1-5; TRBD1 aligns across 8 bases. V gave up 9 bases and J gave up 5 bases; unmatched junction bases: 6. Germline loops: CDR1 WNHNN, CDR2 SYGVQD (reference sequence). This CDR3 has 13 residues.

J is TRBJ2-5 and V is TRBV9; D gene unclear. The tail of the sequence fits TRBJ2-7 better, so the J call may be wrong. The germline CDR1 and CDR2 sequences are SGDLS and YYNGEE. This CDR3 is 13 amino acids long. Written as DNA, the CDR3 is TGTGCCAGCAGCGCCAGCTCGATCCACGAGCAGTACTTC. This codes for CASSASSIHEQYF.

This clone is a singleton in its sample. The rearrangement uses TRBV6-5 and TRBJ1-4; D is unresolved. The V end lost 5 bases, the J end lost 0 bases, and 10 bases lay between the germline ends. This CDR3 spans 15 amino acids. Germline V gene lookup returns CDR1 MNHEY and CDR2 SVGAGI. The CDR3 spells CASSPRRTTNEKLFF. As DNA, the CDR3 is TGTGCCAGCAGTCCACGACGGACAACTAATGAAAAACTGTTTTTT.

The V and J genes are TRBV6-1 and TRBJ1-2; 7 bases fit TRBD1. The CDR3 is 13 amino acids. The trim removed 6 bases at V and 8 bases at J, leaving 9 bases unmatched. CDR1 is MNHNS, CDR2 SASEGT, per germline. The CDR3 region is CASREGAGGGYTF. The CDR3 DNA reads TGTGCCAGCAGGGAGGGGGCAGGTGGAGGCTACACCTTC.

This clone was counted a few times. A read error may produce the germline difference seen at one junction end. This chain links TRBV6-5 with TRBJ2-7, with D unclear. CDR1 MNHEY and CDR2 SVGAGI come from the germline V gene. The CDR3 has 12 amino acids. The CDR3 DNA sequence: TGTGCCAGCAGTGACTCGCCCTACGAGCAGTACTTC. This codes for CASSDSPYEQYF.

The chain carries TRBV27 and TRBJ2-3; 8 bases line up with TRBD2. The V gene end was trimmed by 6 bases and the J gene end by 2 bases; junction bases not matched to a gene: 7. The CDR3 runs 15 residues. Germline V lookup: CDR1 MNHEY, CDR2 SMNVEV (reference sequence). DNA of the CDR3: TGTGCCAGCAGCCGTAGCGGGGCACCCACAGATACGCAGTATTTT. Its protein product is CASSRSGAPTDTQYF.

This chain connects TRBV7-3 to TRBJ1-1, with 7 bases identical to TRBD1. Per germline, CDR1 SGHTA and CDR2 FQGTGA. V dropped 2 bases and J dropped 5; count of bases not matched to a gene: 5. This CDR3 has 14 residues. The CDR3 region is CASSLAGGHTEAFF. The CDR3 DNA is TGTGCCAGCAGCTTAGCAGGGGGTCATACTGAAGCTTTCTTT.

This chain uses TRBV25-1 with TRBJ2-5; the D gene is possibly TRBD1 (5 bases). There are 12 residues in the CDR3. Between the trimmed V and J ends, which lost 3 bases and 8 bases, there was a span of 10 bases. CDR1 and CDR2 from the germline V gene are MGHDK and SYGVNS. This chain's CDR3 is CASSEGQGTQYF. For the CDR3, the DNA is TGTGCCAGCAGTGAGGGTCAGGGAACCCAGTACTTC.

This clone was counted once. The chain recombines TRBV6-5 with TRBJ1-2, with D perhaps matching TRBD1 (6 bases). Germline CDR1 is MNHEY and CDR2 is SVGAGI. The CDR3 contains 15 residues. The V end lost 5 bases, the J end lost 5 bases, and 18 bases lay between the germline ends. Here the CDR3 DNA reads TGTGCCAGCAGTCCTACACCAGGGGATAGGTATGGCTACACCTTC. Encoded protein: CASSPTPGDRYGYTF.

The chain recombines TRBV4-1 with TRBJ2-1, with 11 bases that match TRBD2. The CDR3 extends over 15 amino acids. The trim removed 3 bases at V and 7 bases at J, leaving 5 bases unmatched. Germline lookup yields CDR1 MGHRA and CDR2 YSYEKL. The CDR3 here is CASSHSGGAWNEQFF. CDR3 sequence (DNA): TGCGCCAGCAGCCATAGCGGGGGGGCCTGGAATGAGCAGTTCTTC.